The source of this TCR beta chain is a study of shared clonotypes between healthy human individuals. Clones were read by immunoSEQ multiplex PCR, and TCRdb kept only the in-frame ones, dropping some. The profile covers some 1,600,000 clones, with 95% to 99% appearing a single time and 0.4% to 0.45% taken by the ten largest. Sequenced sample: naive CD4+ T cells sorted from blood. Regarding subset: CD45RA+ positively selected. The sequence was obtained from a man in his thirties or forties in good health.

The CDR3 is CSVESLGAYEQFF. CDR3 in DNA: TGCAGCGTTGAATCTTTGGGGGCTTATGAGCAGTTCTTC. V gene TRBV29-1 combines with J gene TRBJ2-1, with D possibly TRBD1 on 6 matching bases. CDR1 is SQVTM and CDR2 is ANQGSEA in the germline V gene. The CDR3 is made up of 13 amino acids. V was shortened by 2 bases and J by 8 bases, with 13 bases between the two germline ends.